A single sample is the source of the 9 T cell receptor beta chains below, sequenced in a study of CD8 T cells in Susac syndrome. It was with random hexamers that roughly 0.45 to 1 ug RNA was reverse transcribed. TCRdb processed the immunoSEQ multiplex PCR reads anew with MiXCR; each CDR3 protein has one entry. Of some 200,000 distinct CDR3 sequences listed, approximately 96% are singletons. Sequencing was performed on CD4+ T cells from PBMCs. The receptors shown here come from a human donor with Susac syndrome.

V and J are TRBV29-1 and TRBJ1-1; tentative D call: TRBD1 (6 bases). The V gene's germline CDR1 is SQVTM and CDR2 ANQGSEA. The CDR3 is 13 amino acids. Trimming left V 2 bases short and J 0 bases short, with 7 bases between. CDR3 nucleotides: TGCAGCGTTGAACGGGGGCTGAACACTGAAGCTTTCTTT. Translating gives CSVERGLNTEAFF.

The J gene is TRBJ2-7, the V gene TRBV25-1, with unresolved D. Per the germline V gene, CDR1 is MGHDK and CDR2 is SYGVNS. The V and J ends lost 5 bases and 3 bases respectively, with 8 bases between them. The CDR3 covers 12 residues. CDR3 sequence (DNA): TGTGCCAGCAGTCAAGACTTCTACGAGCAGTACTTC. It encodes CASSQDFYEQYF.

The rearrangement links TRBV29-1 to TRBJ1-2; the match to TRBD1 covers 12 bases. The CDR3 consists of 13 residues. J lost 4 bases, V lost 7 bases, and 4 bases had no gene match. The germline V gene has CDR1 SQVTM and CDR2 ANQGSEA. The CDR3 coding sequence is TGCAGCGCGCCGGGACAGGGGGCCTATGGCTACACCTTC. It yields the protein CSAPGQGAYGYTF.

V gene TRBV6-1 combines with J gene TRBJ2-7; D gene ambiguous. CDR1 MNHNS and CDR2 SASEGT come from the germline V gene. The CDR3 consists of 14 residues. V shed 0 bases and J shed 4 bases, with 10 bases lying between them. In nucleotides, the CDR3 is TGTGCCAGCAGTGAAGCGTTTCTTGGGTACGAGCAGTACTTC. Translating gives CASSEAFLGYEQYF.

CDR3 residues: CASSLQASGNTIYF. As DNA, the CDR3 is TGTGCCAGCAGTTTACAGGCTTCTGGAAACACCATATATTTT. The V gene is TRBV28, the J gene TRBJ1-3; D ambiguous. The V gene lost 2 bases and the J gene lost 1 base, with 6 bases spanning the gap. Germline CDR1 is MDHEN and CDR2 is SYDVKM. This CDR3 spans 14 amino acids.

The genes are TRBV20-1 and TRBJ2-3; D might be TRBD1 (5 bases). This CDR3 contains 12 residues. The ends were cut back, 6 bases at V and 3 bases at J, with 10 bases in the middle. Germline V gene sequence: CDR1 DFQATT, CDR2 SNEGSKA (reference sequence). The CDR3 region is CSAEQGTDTQYF. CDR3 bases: TGCAGTGCGGAGCAGGGAACAGATACGCAGTATTTT.

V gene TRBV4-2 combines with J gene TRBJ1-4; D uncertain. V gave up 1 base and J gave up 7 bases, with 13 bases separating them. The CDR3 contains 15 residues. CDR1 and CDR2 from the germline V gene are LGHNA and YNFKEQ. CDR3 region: CASSQARERSEKLFF. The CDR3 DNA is TGTGCCAGCAGCCAAGCGAGGGAGAGGAGTGAAAAACTGTTTTTT.

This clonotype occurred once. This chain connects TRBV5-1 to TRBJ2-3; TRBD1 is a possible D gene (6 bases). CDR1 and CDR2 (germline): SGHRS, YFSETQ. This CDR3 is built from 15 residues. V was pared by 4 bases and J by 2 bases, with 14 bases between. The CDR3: CASSPGHADTDTQYF. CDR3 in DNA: TGCGCCAGCAGCCCGGGACACGCTGACACAGATACGCAGTATTTT.

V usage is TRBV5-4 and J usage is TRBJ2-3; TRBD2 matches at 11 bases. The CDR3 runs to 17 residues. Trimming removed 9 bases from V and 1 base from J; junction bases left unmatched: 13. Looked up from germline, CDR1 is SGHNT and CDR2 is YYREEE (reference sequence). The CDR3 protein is CAIPGVAGGQGTDTQYF. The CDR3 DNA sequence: TGTGCCATCCCTGGGGTAGCGGGGGGGCAGGGCACAGATACGCAGTATTTT. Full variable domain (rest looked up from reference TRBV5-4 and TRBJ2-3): ETGVTQSPTHLIKTRGQQVTLRCSSQSGHNTVSWYQQALGQGPQFIFQYYREEENGRGNFPPRFSGLQFPNYSSELNVNALELDDSALYLCAIPGVAGGQGTDTQYFGPGTRLTVL.